This T cell receptor beta chain was identified during a study of T cell responses to AZD1222 COVID-19 vaccine (dated by TCRdb to the early 2020s). Regarding the research as a whole: TCR sequencing was performed for 230 to 250 trial participants, of whom about 200 were given two doses of AZD1222 and around 25 were given two doses of MenACWY control vaccine. Enrollment into the trials was organized by age into subgroups of 18-55, 56-69 and 70-plus years, and those subgroups contained about 160, 30 and 59 TCR-sequenced participants, respectively. What the authors observed across the whole study: In the small 56-69-year group, the increase in depth fell short of significance, most likely because of low power. Reportedly, close to half of the unique spike-specific TCRs recognized epitopes lying outside the regions that are mutated in the B.1.351 and B.1.1.7 variants. After two AZD1222 doses, spike-specific TCR breadth and depth were significantly higher than at day 0 and than in MenACWY recipients. Most participants were white British and females outnumbered males, and the authors suggested that clonal diversity may have been underestimated. The whole spike protein was spanned by vaccine-associated CD4 TCRs, and dominant responses were seen in regions 160-218 and 743-854. Because no day 14 peak-response samples were available, repertoires were characterized only after the peak T cell response. Only five to seven AZD1222 recipients were SARS-CoV-2 seropositive at baseline, limiting conclusions about previously exposed vaccinees.

The time point label of this sample denotes: about 28 days (+/-7) after the second vaccine dose. The treatment or condition label of this sample denotes: meningococcal conjugate vaccine given as trial control. Vaccinee samples were obtained from the UK trials COV001 and COV002, which included a single-blind randomized controlled phase 2/3 trial of AZD1222 (ChAdOx1 nCoV-19) in healthy adults. For TCRbeta chain sequencing, PBMC samples were collected from trial participants at day 0 and at day 28 after the second dose. The CDR3 regions of human TCRbeta chains were analyzed by immunosequencing. Turning to the authors' computational methods: Repertoire TCRs were checked for matches against a reference library of SARS-CoV-2-specific TCRs that had been generated using the MIRA antigen-specificity platform. Breadth was defined as the fraction of unique TCRs that were SARS-CoV-2-associated. Depth was defined as the fraction of total T cells that were SARS-CoV-2-associated. Each spike-specific TCR was assigned to its reactive spike region and to a CD4 or CD8 class using the MIRA data. Log10-transformed breadth and depth values were compared by one-way ANOVA with Sidak's multiple comparisons tests. Held by TCRdb, this immuneACCESS table contains in-frame sequences only and omits some clones. Under half of the omission traces to an unresolved V gene where checked; the cause of the rest is unknown. V, J and clone size are those of that table, while D and trimming were read from the DNA. In this sample the table shows some 120,000 clones, 90% of which occur a single time. The ten largest clones add up to around 3.8% of the sample.

In regard to this clone: Its antigen specificity is not known. Base qualities are not at hand, and no much larger clone is one base apart.

Spanning cysteine to phenylalanine, the CDR3 consists of 22 amino acids. Just CDR3 DNA is preserved here, 66 bases in frame from base 1. After removal of 4 bases from V and 0 bases from J, the junction retains 21 bases not matched to a gene. The germline V gene specifies MGHRA as CDR1 and YSYEKL as CDR2. The source was peripheral blood, collected 28 days after the second dose of the MenACWY control vaccine. The chain is assembled from TRBV4-1 and TRBJ2-1; a stretch of 10 junction bases matches TRBD2. This sequence was found in an adult who received the MenACWY meningococcal vaccine as a control. The CDR3 region: CASSPAETSGLEPRSSYNEQFF. The DNA sequence reads TGCGCCAGCAGCCCAGCGGAGACTAGCGGGTTGGAGCCCCGGAGCTCCTACAATGAGCAGTTCTTC.